A single sample is the source of the 16 T cell receptor beta chains below, sequenced in a study of cytomegalovirus exposure and HLA in healthy donors. The PCR made use of 60 Vbeta and 13 Jbeta primers. Method: immunoSEQ multiplex PCR; TCRdb's copy keeps in-frame clones and lacks some. The data contain 130,000 to 150,000 clones, 80% of them singletons. Sequencing was carried out using PBMCs. These receptors all stem from a man aged 35 to 55 in good health and CMV-seropositive.

This CDR3 is CASSSASPEQFF. CDR3 sequence (DNA): TGTGCCAGCAGTTCCGCGTCGCCTGAGCAGTTCTTC. The rearrangement uses TRBV6-5 and TRBJ2-1; D unclear. Per the germline V gene, CDR1 is MNHEY and CDR2 is SVGAGI. This CDR3 comprises 12 residues. Trimming removed 4 bases from V and 9 bases from J, with 10 bases in between.

This chain connects TRBV6-6 to TRBJ1-2; 9 positions agree with TRBD1. The CDR3 is 14 amino acids. CDR1 and CDR2 from the germline V gene are MNHNY and SVGAGI (reference sequence). With 7 bases clipped from V and 3 bases from J, the junction kept 6 bases outside the gene matches. The CDR3 protein is CASTDRGRDYGYTF. The DNA of the CDR3 is TGTGCCAGCACCGACAGGGGGAGAGACTATGGCTACACCTTC.

This chain connects TRBV25-1 to TRBJ2-1, with 12 bases identical to TRBD2. The length of the CDR3 is 15 residues. The germline V gene encodes CDR1 MGHDK and CDR2 SYGVNS. The trim removed 4 bases at V and 6 bases at J, leaving 4 bases unmatched. The CDR3 protein is CASSVSSGRGNEQFF. DNA of the CDR3: TGTGCCAGCAGTGTATCTAGCGGGAGGGGCAATGAGCAGTTCTTC. Full variable domain (rest looked up from reference TRBV25-1 and TRBJ2-1): EADIYQTPRYLVIGTGKKITLECSQTMGHDKMYWYQQDPGMELHLIHYSYGVNSTEKGDLSSESTVSRIRTEHFPLTLESARPSHTSQYLCASSVSSGRGNEQFFGPGTRLTVL.

This chain's CDR3 is CASSLSPSGAIGELFF. CDR3 DNA sequence: TGTGCCAGCAGCTTAAGTCCTAGCGGGGCTATCGGGGAGCTGTTTTTT. J is TRBJ2-2 and V is TRBV5-6; TRBD2 aligns across 9 bases. V shed 2 bases, J shed 7 bases, and the junction held 9 bases outside the gene matches. CDR3 length: 16 residues. CDR1 and CDR2 (germline): SGHDT, YYEEEE.

The V gene is TRBV4-1, the J gene TRBJ2-7; 12 bases line up with TRBD2. The CDR3 loop spans 18 amino acids. With V trimmed by 0 bases and J by 3 bases, 9 bases remained unmatched. CDR1 is MGHRA and CDR2 is YSYEKL in the germline V gene. The CDR3 sequence is CASSQEELAGGRFYEQYF. CDR3 DNA: TGCGCCAGCAGCCAAGAGGAACTAGCGGGGGGCAGGTTCTACGAGCAGTACTTC.

V and J are TRBV30 and TRBJ2-7, with 8 bases that match TRBD2. Germline assignment: CDR1 GTSNPN and CDR2 SVGIG (reference sequence). The J segment lost 5 bases and the V segment lost 0 bases, leaving 12 bases of the junction unmatched. The CDR3 spans 16 residues. The CDR3 protein is CAWSVRLASFSDEQYF. In DNA, the CDR3 is TGTGCCTGGAGTGTAAGACTAGCGTCTTTCTCAGACGAGCAGTACTTC. The whole variable domain, filled in from reference TRBV30 and TRBJ2-7, reads SQTIHQWPATLVQPVGSPLSLECTVEGTSNPNLYWYRQAAGRGLQLLFYSVGIGQISSEVPQNLSASRPQDRQFILSSKKLLLSDSGFYLCAWSVRLASFSDEQYFGPGTRLTVT.

The chain recombines TRBV5-1 with TRBJ2-1; 11 bases fit TRBD2. V lost 0 bases and J lost 5; bases outside the gene matches: 7. This CDR3 region has 17 residues. Germline V gene sequence: CDR1 SGHRS, CDR2 YFSETQ. The CDR3 nucleotides read TGCGCCAGCAGCTTGGCCCCGATGGGACTAGCGGACAATGAGCAGTTCTTC. Its protein product is CASSLAPMGLADNEQFF.

The chain recombines TRBV7-8 with TRBJ2-3; 8 nucleotides match TRBD2. Germline trimming cut 5 bases from V and 1 base from J; bases unmatched to any gene: 14. Per germline, CDR1 SGHVS and CDR2 FQNEAQ. CDR3 length: 18 residues. The CDR3 bases are TGTGCCAGCAGCCCCGCGGGCGGGGGGTACCCCCGCACAGATACGCAGTATTTT. Protein product: CASSPAGGGYPRTDTQYF.

The gene calls are TRBV19 and TRBJ2-7; perhaps TRBD1 as D (6 bases). The CDR3 has 13 amino acids. Trimming cost V 7 bases and J 6 bases, with 16 bases left between them. Looked up from germline, CDR1 is LNHDA and CDR2 is SQIVND (reference sequence). This CDR3 is CASKDRGALEQYF. CDR3 bases: TGTGCCAGTAAGGACAGAGGGGCCCTCGAGCAGTACTTC.

This clone was found a few times. The rearrangement uses TRBV5-1 and TRBJ2-2, with TRBD2 matching over 11 bases. Germline loops: CDR1 SGHRS, CDR2 YFSETQ. The CDR3 runs 16 residues. After removal of 4 bases from V and 1 base from J, the junction contained 3 bases not matched to a gene. In DNA form, the CDR3 reads TGCGCCAGCAGCCCTGGGACTAGCGGGAACACCGGGGAGCTGTTTTTT. This encodes CASSPGTSGNTGELFF. Full variable domain (outside the CDR3, taken from reference TRBV5-1 and TRBJ2-2): KAGVTQTPRYLIKTRGQQVTLSCSPISGHRSVSWYQQTPGQGLQFLFEYFSETQRNKGNFPGRFSGRQFSNSRSEMNVSTLELGDSALYLCASSPGTSGNTGELFFGEGSRLTVL.

The chain is built from TRBV5-1 and TRBJ2-7; 10 bases line up with TRBD1. This CDR3 is 15 amino acids long. After removal of 3 bases from V and 1 base from J, the junction contained 4 bases not matched to a gene. The germline CDR1 and CDR2 sequences are SGHRS and YFSETQ. The CDR3 DNA reads TGCGCCAGCAGCTCTGGACAGGGGGGTTCCTACGAGCAGTACTTC. It specifies CASSSGQGGSYEQYF.

To note about this clone: Other DNA sequences in the sample encode the same CDR3. V usage is TRBV30 and J usage is TRBJ1-1; no firm D call. Trimming cost V 4 bases and J 1 base, with 13 bases left between them. Germline V gene sequence: CDR1 GTSNPN, CDR2 SVGIG (reference sequence). The CDR3 totals 14 residues. The CDR3 loop reads CAWKHGGKNTEAFF. The CDR3 nucleotides are TGTGCCTGGAAACACGGCGGCAAGAACACTGAAGCTTTCTTT.

The chain combines TRBV4-3 with TRBJ1-1; no firm D call. Trimming took off 4 bases at V and 2 bases at J, with 11 bases between the two ends. The CDR3 length is 14 residues. Germline assignment: CDR1 LGHNA and CDR2 YSLEER. In nucleotides, the CDR3 is TGCGCCAGCAGCCGCACCACAGAAAACACTGAAGCTTTCTTT. This translates into CASSRTTENTEAFF.

The gene calls are TRBV30 and TRBJ2-1, with 7 bases that match TRBD2. The CDR3 covers 14 residues. CDR1 and CDR2 (germline): GTSNPN, SVGIG (reference sequence). The ends lost 0 bases at V and 4 bases at J; junction bases unmatched: 3. CDR3 nucleotide sequence: TGTGCCTGGAGTGTGGGAGGGAGATACAATGAGCAGTTCTTC. It specifies CAWSVGGRYNEQFF.

CDR3 DNA: TGCAGCGTTCAGGCGGGACAGGGGGCCGAGCAGTACTTC. The encoded protein is CSVQAGQGAEQYF. The V call is TRBV29-1, the J call TRBJ2-7; 12 bases align to TRBD1. Trimming cost V 5 bases and J 6 bases; bases outside gene matches: 5. The germline CDR1 and CDR2 sequences are SQVTM and ANQGSEA. The CDR3 has 13 amino acids.

The chain joins TRBV28 to TRBJ1-2; 9 nucleotides line up with TRBD1. This CDR3 contains 14 residues. In germline, CDR1 is MDHEN, CDR2 SYDVKM. With V trimmed by 6 bases and J by 7 bases, 9 bases remained unmatched. In DNA form, the CDR3 reads TGTGCCAGCAGGACCTACAGGGGGCGGGGTGGCTACACCTTC. This translates into CASRTYRGRGGYTF.